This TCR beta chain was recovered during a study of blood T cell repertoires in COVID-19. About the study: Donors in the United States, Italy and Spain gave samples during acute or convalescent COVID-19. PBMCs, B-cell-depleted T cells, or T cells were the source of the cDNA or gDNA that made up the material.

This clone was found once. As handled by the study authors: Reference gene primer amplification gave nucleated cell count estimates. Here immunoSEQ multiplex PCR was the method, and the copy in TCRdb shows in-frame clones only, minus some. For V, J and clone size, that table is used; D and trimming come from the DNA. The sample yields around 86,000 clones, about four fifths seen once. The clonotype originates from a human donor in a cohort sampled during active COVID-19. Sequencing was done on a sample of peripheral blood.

The DNA for the CDR3 is TGTGCCAGCAGCTCCCCTAACACTGAAGCTTTCTTT. It encodes CASSSPNTEAFF. The genes are TRBV5-6 and TRBJ1-1; D is ambiguous. This CDR3 has 12 amino acids. The germline CDR1 and CDR2 sequences are SGHDT and YYEEEE. V lost 3 bases, J lost 2 bases, and 5 bases lay in between.